This passage covers 26 T cell receptor beta chains from one sample sequenced in a study of shared clonotypes between healthy human individuals. Some clones are missing from TCRdb's copy, which holds only in-frame ones; the method was immunoSEQ multiplex PCR. The table includes about 480,000 clones, 79% detected once. The sequencing sample was made of PBMCs. The receptor source for this set is a woman aged 35 to 49 in good health. Some clones in this sample may be carry-over from other donors' samples.

In regard to this clone: This could be a read error, since a much larger clone is one nucleotide away. The chain has TRBV28 and TRBJ2-7, with D uncertain. The V end lost 4 bases, the J end lost 3 bases, and 19 bases lay between the germline ends. Germline CDR1 MDHEN, CDR2 SYDVKM. The CDR3 has 16 residues. In DNA, the CDR3 is TGTGCCAGCAGTTCAGTCGGACGTTCAAAAATCTACGAGCAGTACTTC. It encodes CASSSVGRSKIYEQYF.

The chain couples TRBV5-1 to TRBJ2-2; D is undetermined. Trimming took off 0 bases at V and 0 bases at J, with 9 bases between the two ends. Germline values: CDR1 SGHRS, CDR2 YFSETQ. The CDR3 runs 16 residues. The CDR3 reads CASSLAARSNTGELFF. For the CDR3, the DNA is TGCGCCAGCAGCTTGGCCGCCAGGTCGAACACCGGGGAGCTGTTTTTT. Full variable domain (missing parts from reference TRBV5-1 and TRBJ2-2): KAGVTQTPRYLIKTRGQQVTLSCSPISGHRSVSWYQQTPGQGLQFLFEYFSETQRNKGNFPGRFSGRQFSNSRSEMNVSTLELGDSALYLCASSLAARSNTGELFFGEGSRLTVL.

This clone was recorded many times. This chain joins TRBV19 and TRBJ2-2, with 7 bases that match TRBD1. This CDR3 spans 16 amino acids. Germline V lookup: CDR1 LNHDA, CDR2 SQIVND (reference sequence). Trimming at V came to 5 bases and at J to 2 bases, leaving 8 bases not matched to a gene. CDR3 DNA sequence: TGTGCCAGTAGTCCCGGGACAGAAGTAAACACCGGGGAGCTGTTTTTT. It specifies CASSPGTEVNTGELFF.

The V and J genes are TRBV30 and TRBJ2-1, with TRBD2 identical over 8 bases. Losses at the gene ends were 7 bases for V and 2 bases for J; bases not matched to a gene: 7. Germline-derived CDR1 and CDR2 are GTSNPN and SVGIG (reference sequence). The CDR3 sequence is 14 residues long. For the CDR3, the DNA is TGTGCCTCGGGGGGGGACCTTACCTACAATGAGCAGTTCTTC. Its translation is CASGGDLTYNEQFF.

This chain joins TRBV25-1 and TRBJ2-5; 7 bases fit TRBD1. After removal of 8 bases from V and 0 bases from J, the junction contained 6 bases not matched to a gene. The germline V gene encodes CDR1 MGHDK and CDR2 SYGVNS. The CDR3 runs to 14 residues. The CDR3 DNA follows: TGTGCCAGCTCCGGGACAGCCTACCAAGAGACCCAGTACTTC. It yields the protein CASSGTAYQETQYF. Looking up the rest from reference TRBV25-1 and TRBJ2-5 gives the full variable domain: EADIYQTPRYLVIGTGKKITLECSQTMGHDKMYWYQQDPGMELHLIHYSYGVNSTEKGDLSSESTVSRIRTEHFPLTLESARPSHTSQYLCASSGTAYQETQYFGPGTRLLVL.

The chain has TRBV5-1 and TRBJ2-1, with 13 bases aligning to TRBD2. V lost 4 bases, J lost 8 bases, and 6 bases stayed unmatched. Germline V gene data show CDR1 as SGHRS and CDR2 as YFSETQ. The length of the CDR3 is 15 residues. The CDR3 spells CASSLGLAGTDEQFF. In nucleotides, the CDR3 is TGCGCCAGCAGCCTGGGACTAGCGGGAACGGATGAGCAGTTCTTC.

The chain joins TRBV19 to TRBJ2-7; TRBD2 agrees at 8 bases. The CDR3 contains 17 residues. Germline V CDR1 and CDR2: LNHDA, SQIVND (reference sequence). Trimming removed 7 bases from V and 0 bases from J; junction bases left unmatched: 14. The CDR3 DNA reads as TGTGCCAGTAACGAAGGGGGTACTAGCGGCAGCTCCTACGAGCAGTACTTC. Residues: CASNEGGTSGSSYEQYF.

This sequence joins TRBV18 and TRBJ1-4; D remains unclear. The CDR3 totals 16 residues. V lost 3 bases and J 0 bases, leaving 11 bases between the germline ends. Germline CDR1 reads KGHSH; CDR2 reads LQKENI. The CDR3 DNA follows: TGTGCCAGCTCACCCCAACAGATTGCAACTAATGAAAAACTGTTTTTT. Translated, it gives CASSPQQIATNEKLFF.

V is TRBV15 and J is TRBJ2-7, with 7 bases fitting TRBD2. Germline V lookup: CDR1 LNHNV, CDR2 YYDKDF (reference sequence). The CDR3 has 17 amino acids. The junction had 14 bases not matched to a gene; V was cut back by 0 bases and J by 6 bases. The CDR3 DNA follows: TGTGCCACCAGCAGAGATCGGGCAAACGGGGAGCGGGGCGAGCAGTACTTC. Residues: CATSRDRANGERGEQYF.

The rearrangement links TRBV19 to TRBJ1-2; 7 nucleotides agree with TRBD1. V lost 7 bases and J lost 8; bases outside the gene matches: 10. Germline lookup yields CDR1 LNHDA and CDR2 SQIVND (reference sequence). The CDR3 contains 13 residues. The CDR3 is CASTLHRDSGYTF. As DNA, the CDR3 is TGTGCCAGTACCCTTCACCGGGACAGCGGCTACACCTTC.

The genes are TRBV7-3 and TRBJ1-3; 10 positions agree with TRBD1. Germline V lookup: CDR1 SGHTA, CDR2 FQGTGA. The CDR3 contains 15 residues. Trimming took 5 bases from V and 2 from J; bases not matched to a gene: 3. The CDR3 loop is CASSQTGGAGNTIYF. The CDR3 nucleotides are TGTGCCAGCAGCCAGACAGGGGGCGCTGGAAACACCATATATTTT.

The chain links TRBV4-2 to TRBJ2-1; 12 nucleotides agree with TRBD2. This CDR3 has 16 residues. Germline trimming cut 3 bases from V and 4 bases from J; bases unmatched to any gene: 4. Germline lookup yields CDR1 LGHNA and CDR2 YNFKEQ. The CDR3 bases are TGTGCCAGCAGCCAGGCGACTAGCGGGAGTTACAATGAGCAGTTCTTC. This sequence encodes CASSQATSGSYNEQFF.

This clone was counted at least ten times. The gene calls are TRBV28 and TRBJ2-7; 8 bases are a match to TRBD1. J gave up 9 bases and V 4 bases, and 8 bases lay outside the gene matches. Looked up from germline, CDR1 is MDHEN and CDR2 is SYDVKM. CDR3 length equals 13 residues. CDR3 in amino acids: CASSSDRARSQYF. The CDR3 DNA reads as TGTGCCAGCAGTTCGGACAGGGCTAGGTCGCAGTACTTC. The variable domain in full, with the rest retrieved from reference TRBV28 and TRBJ2-7, is DVKVTQSSRYLVKRTGEKVFLECVQDMDHENMFWYRQDPGLGLRLIYFSYDVKMKEKGDIPEGYSVSREKKERFSLILESASTNQTSMYLCASSSDRARSQYFGPGTRLTVT.

This chain uses TRBV7-3 with TRBJ2-2; 9 bases match TRBD1. The junction had 0 bases not matched to a gene; V was cut back by 1 base and J by 6 bases. CDR3 length equals 14 residues. Germline CDR1 and CDR2: SGHTA and FQGTGA. The CDR3 bases are TGTGCCAGCAGCTTAAGACAGGGGGCCGGGGAGCTGTTTTTT. The encoded protein is CASSLRQGAGELFF.

This clone was counted at least ten times. The rearrangement joins TRBV28 to TRBJ2-7, with 9 bases that match TRBD1. The CDR3 totals 15 residues. Trimming removed 7 bases from V and 3 bases from J; junction bases left unmatched: 10. Germline V gives CDR1 MDHEN, CDR2 SYDVKM. CDR3: CASNPTGGEGYEQYF. For the CDR3, the DNA is TGTGCCAGCAATCCGACAGGGGGTGAAGGCTACGAGCAGTACTTC.

This clone has only a few counts. The rearrangement links TRBV7-3 to TRBJ2-2; TRBD2 agrees at 14 bases. Per germline, CDR1 SGHTA and CDR2 FQGTGA. The CDR3 loop spans 16 amino acids. J lost 5 bases, V lost 2 bases, and 1 base had no gene match. CDR3 residues: CASSLGTSGSTGELFF. CDR3 DNA: TGTGCCAGCAGCTTAGGGACTAGCGGGAGTACCGGGGAGCTGTTTTTT.

This chain connects TRBV4-3 to TRBJ1-5; the D is unclear. The germline CDR1 and CDR2 sequences are LGHNA and YSLEER. The CDR3 consists of 15 residues. The V end was cut by 1 base, the J end by 5 bases, with 12 bases between. The CDR3 reads CASSQVHIPDQPQHF. For the CDR3, the DNA is TGCGCCAGCAGCCAAGTGCACATCCCCGATCAGCCCCAGCATTTT.

In the case of this clone: Other DNA sequences in the sample encode the same CDR3. The DNA of the CDR3 is TGTGCCAGCAGTGGGGACAGGGGGAACTATGGCTACACCTTC. Protein: CASSGDRGNYGYTF. This chain joins TRBV25-1 and TRBJ1-2; TRBD1 aligns across 11 bases. CDR3 size: 14 residues. V lost 4 bases, J lost 2 bases, and 0 bases stayed unmatched. Germline CDR1 and CDR2: MGHDK and SYGVNS.

V usage is TRBV2 and J usage is TRBJ2-1; D is unresolved. Germline CDR1 reads SNHLY; CDR2 reads FYNNEI. The CDR3 has 16 residues. Deletions cut 2 bases from V and 0 bases from J, with 11 bases between. This CDR3 is CASSESLAFSYNEQFF. As DNA, the CDR3 is TGTGCCAGCAGTGAATCTCTGGCGTTCTCCTACAATGAGCAGTTCTTC. Based on the CDR3 plus reference TRBV2 and TRBJ2-1, the full variable domain is EPEVTQTPSHQVTQMGQEVILRCVPISNHLYFYWYRQILGQKVEFLVSFYNNEISEKSEIFDDQFSVERPDGSNFTLKIRSTKLEDSAMYFCASSESLAFSYNEQFFGPGTRLTVL.

The rearrangement links TRBV2 to TRBJ2-5; D remains ambiguous. CDR3 length: 11 residues. CDR1 SNHLY and CDR2 FYNNEI come from the germline V gene. The V end lost 6 bases, the J end lost 9 bases, and 11 bases lay between the germline ends. The CDR3 loop reads CASSPGLAQYF. The CDR3 DNA follows: TGTGCCAGCAGCCCCGGGTTGGCCCAGTACTTC.

The rearrangement links TRBV28 to TRBJ2-4; 8 positions match TRBD2. The CDR3 spans 15 residues. In germline, CDR1 is MDHEN, CDR2 SYDVKM. The junction had 11 bases not matched to a gene; V was cut back by 8 bases and J by 5 bases. CDR3 sequence (DNA): TGTGCCAGCGTGTCATCGGGAGGGCCCCAAAACATTCAGTACTTC. This gives the protein CASVSSGGPQNIQYF. The entire variable domain, with the rest obtained from reference TRBV28 and TRBJ2-4, is as follows: DVKVTQSSRYLVKRTGEKVFLECVQDMDHENMFWYRQDPGLGLRLIYFSYDVKMKEKGDIPEGYSVSREKKERFSLILESASTNQTSMYLCASVSSGGPQNIQYFGAGTRLSVL.

The rearrangement links TRBV7-9 to TRBJ1-2; no firm D call. Germline-derived CDR1 and CDR2 are SEHNR and FQNEAQ (reference sequence). Trimming left V 1 base short and J 4 bases short, with 10 bases between. This CDR3 region has 14 residues. CDR3 residues: CASSLVKGVYGYTF. DNA for the CDR3: TGTGCCAGCAGCTTAGTCAAGGGAGTCTATGGCTACACCTTC.

CDR3 coding DNA: TGTGCCAGTACCGGGGGGAATCAGCCCCAGCATTTT. Translated: CASTGGNQPQHF. The V and J genes are TRBV19 and TRBJ1-5; maybe TRBD1 (5 bases). CDR3 length: 12 amino acids. V was cut by 7 bases and J by 4 bases, with 8 bases left in between. Germline V lookup: CDR1 LNHDA, CDR2 SQIVND (reference sequence).

Only a few counts were recorded for this clone. The chain links TRBV6-4 to TRBJ1-4, with D possibly matching TRBD1 (5 bases). Germline values: CDR1 MRHNA, CDR2 SNTAGT. V was shortened by 7 bases and J by 7 bases, with 13 bases between the two germline ends. CDR3 length: 13 amino acids. The CDR3 sequence is CASTPRGLEKLFF. The CDR3 DNA reads as TGTGCCAGCACTCCTAGGGGTCTTGAAAAACTGTTTTTT.

The rearrangement uses TRBV5-6 and TRBJ2-1; D remains unclear. CDR1 and CDR2 from the germline V gene are SGHDT and YYEEEE. The CDR3 has 16 amino acids. The V end was cut by 4 bases, the J end by 5 bases, with 19 bases between. The CDR3 sequence is CASSHPRWLTNNEQFF. The DNA of the CDR3 is TGTGCCAGCAGCCACCCCCGGTGGTTGACGAACAATGAGCAGTTCTTC. Using reference TRBV5-6 and TRBJ2-1 for the parts outside the CDR3, the full variable domain is DAGVTQSPTHLIKTRGQQVTLRCSPKSGHDTVSWYQQALGQGPQFIFQYYEEEERQRGNFPDRFSGHQFPNYSSELNVNALLLGDSALYLCASSHPRWLTNNEQFFGPGTRLTVL.

CDR3 in amino acids: CASSFFFFSTTPRDLHNEQFF. The CDR3 DNA follows: TGTGCCAGCAGTTTTTTCTTTTTTTCGACCACCCCCCGGGACCTTCACAATGAGCAGTTCTTC. The chain employs TRBV28 and TRBJ2-1; D assignment may be TRBD1 or TRBD2 (5 bases each). The CDR3 consists of 21 residues. Trimming stripped 3 bases from V and 5 bases from J, with 32 bases between. Germline assignment: CDR1 MDHEN and CDR2 SYDVKM.